A selection of T cell receptor beta chains follows, all from one sample in a study of T cell responses to AZD1222 COVID-19 vaccine. The table came from immunoSEQ multiplex PCR; TCRdb's copy has only in-frame clones and leaves some out. Among approximately 140,000 clones listed, 92% were seen once. Sequenced material: peripheral blood, taken 28 days after the second AZD1222 dose. These receptors were taken from an adult who received the AZD1222 COVID-19 vaccine. CDR3s include the opening cysteine and the closing phenylalanine or tryptophan. The D gene is left open where the match is weak.

J | V | D | CDR3
TRBJ1-1 | TRBV18 | TRBD1 | CASSLTLQGITEAFF
TRBJ2-3 | TRBV19 | TRBD2 | CASSLTAGLAGGTQYF
TRBJ2-7 | TRBV10-2 | TRBD2 | CASRGLAGVGEQYF
TRBJ2-2 | TRBV9 | TRBD2 | CARSVGVGGRANTGELFF
TRBJ2-6 | TRBV6-4 | TRBD1 | CASSGTGGAGANVLTF
TRBJ1-5 | TRBV6-5 | . | CASLFTGVGNQPQHF
TRBJ2-7 | TRBV6-5 | . | CASSYVSDSYEQYF
TRBJ1-2 | TRBV25-1 | . | CASSEAGRAGYGYTF
TRBJ2-7 | TRBV3-1/TRBV3-2 | . | CASSPGGLIYEQYF
TRBJ1-3 | TRBV11-1 | TRBD1 | CASSLGQGTGNTIYF
TRBJ1-5 | TRBV6-9 | . | CASSYRVRRWHNQPQHF
TRBJ2-1 | TRBV9 | . | CASSVAGRRNEQFF
TRBJ2-7 | TRBV5-4 | TRBD1 | CASSSHRGLSYEQYF
TRBJ2-1 | TRBV19 | TRBD2 | CASSTEGLAAYNEQFF
TRBJ2-2 | TRBV28 | . | CASSLWGAVETGELFF
TRBJ2-3 | TRBV11-3 | TRBD2 | CASSSRLAGTGTDTQYF
TRBJ1-2 | TRBV27 | TRBD1 | CASSVNGEGAPNYGYTF
TRBJ2-3 | TRBV3-1/TRBV3-2 | . | CASSQVRTPRTDTQYF
TRBJ1-5 | TRBV6-5 | TRBD1 | CASRDRAQPQHF
TRBJ2-2 | TRBV6-5 | . | CASRQVSGELFF
TRBJ1-6 | TRBV19 | . | CASSSGQLYNSPLHF
TRBJ1-4 | TRBV5-1 | . | CASSLDRGSEKLFF
TRBJ2-1 | TRBV27 | TRBD2 | CASSSQRGSYNEQFF
TRBJ2-5 | TRBV20-1 | . | CSASSRETQYF
TRBJ1-2 | TRBV7-2 | . | CASSLARPRGPHF
TRBJ2-2 | TRBV6-5 | . | CASSQHSTGELFF
TRBJ2-1 | TRBV11-2 | TRBD2 | CASSLSTSGAIYNEQFF
TRBJ1-2 | TRBV27 | . | CASSFRPRGENYGYTF
TRBJ1-2 | TRBV3-1/TRBV3-2 | TRBD1 | CASAGTGGDYGYTF
TRBJ1-6 | TRBV7-9 | . | CASSLVSVYNSPLHF
TRBJ1-1 | TRBV6-2/TRBV6-3 | TRBD1 | CASSYNYLPGQGTEAFF
TRBJ2-7 | TRBV27 | TRBD1 | CASSLMWDRSYEQYF
TRBJ2-7 | TRBV29-1 | . | CSVVNNYYEQYF
TRBJ1-1 | TRBV28 | . | CASSPRSSAFF